These T cell receptor beta chains were read from a single sample in a study of T cells in Graves' hyperthyroidism and ophthalmopathy. TCRdb reprocessed the multiplex PCR reads via MiXCR and lists one record per CDR3 protein. The sample lists approximately 700,000 distinct CDR3 sequences, just under 45% occurring once. Sequenced: peripheral blood or thyroid tissue (not recorded which). The origin of the receptors is an adult man with Graves' disease, either hyperthyroidism or ophthalmopathy (not recorded which). Both conserved end residues are part of each CDR3. A D gene is named only where the DNA matches it firmly.

TRBJ2-2 TRBV9 - CASSRSTGTANTGELFF
TRBJ1-4 TRBV5-1 - CASSPPDAANEKLFF
TRBJ2-2 TRBV9 TRBD1 CASSSRQGPGELFF
TRBJ1-2 TRBV19 - CASSISQGLDYGYTF
TRBJ1-4 TRBV25-1 - CASSEYEGGNEKLFF
TRBJ1-1 TRBV7-8 - CASSQRSTEAFF
TRBJ2-2 TRBV11-2 TRBD1 CASSPPGQENTGELFF
TRBJ1-1 TRBV5-1 TRBD1 CASSLTGTDTEAFF
TRBJ1-1 TRBV29-1 - CSVEDVHTEAFF
TRBJ2-7 TRBV7-9 - CASSLEGGDTYEQYF
TRBJ2-5 TRBV11-2 TRBD2 CASSSLAGGQETQYF
TRBJ1-5 TRBV10-3 - CAISDQSNQPQHF
TRBJ1-4 TRBV10-3 - CASKGTNNEKLFF
TRBJ1-5 TRBV7-2 - CASSAVGQPQHF
TRBJ1-5 TRBV19 - CASSIQVGGNQPQHF
TRBJ1-1 TRBV20-1 TRBD1 CSAPLLPGQVNTEAFF
TRBJ1-4 TRBV7-2 - CASSLAAGAKGATNEKLFF
TRBJ2-6 TRBV7-2 TRBD1 CASSTYTGGVAGANVLTF
TRBJ1-5 TRBV10-3 - CAISEYGRALGQPQHF
TRBJ2-7 TRBV29-1 - CSVEDTRGDYEQYF
TRBJ2-7 TRBV25-1 TRBD1 CADDRGSWGRYEQYF
TRBJ2-2 TRBV2 - CASTQAAYTGELFF